This entry is about one T cell receptor delta chain. TCRdb reprocessed the multiplex PCR reads using CATT. The repertoire holds tens of thousands of delta-chain clones, with less than 2% as singletons. These data are taken from a study of γδ T cells in repeated Plasmodium falciparum infection. At the level of the study: Age- and gender-matched Australian children served as comparison for malaria-exposed Malian children.

This CDR3 has 20 residues. V shed 1 base, J shed 0 bases, and the junction held 16 bases outside the gene matches. CDR1 and CDR2 (germline): TSWWSYY, QGS. Flow sorting of PBMC yielded separate Vgamma9/Vdelta2+ and Vdelta2-negative gammadelta T cell populations for bulk repertoire analysis. This receptor was taken from a pool of human donors (malaria-infected and uninfected, not separated). This chain joins TRDV1 and TRDJ1; 8 nucleotides align to TRDD3. Source material: gamma-delta T cells from blood. The CDR3 region has the DNA TGTGCTCTTGGGGAACCACTTCGAAGGTACTGGGGGGTATACACCGATAAACTCATCTTT. This codes for CALGEPLRRYWGVYTDKLIF.